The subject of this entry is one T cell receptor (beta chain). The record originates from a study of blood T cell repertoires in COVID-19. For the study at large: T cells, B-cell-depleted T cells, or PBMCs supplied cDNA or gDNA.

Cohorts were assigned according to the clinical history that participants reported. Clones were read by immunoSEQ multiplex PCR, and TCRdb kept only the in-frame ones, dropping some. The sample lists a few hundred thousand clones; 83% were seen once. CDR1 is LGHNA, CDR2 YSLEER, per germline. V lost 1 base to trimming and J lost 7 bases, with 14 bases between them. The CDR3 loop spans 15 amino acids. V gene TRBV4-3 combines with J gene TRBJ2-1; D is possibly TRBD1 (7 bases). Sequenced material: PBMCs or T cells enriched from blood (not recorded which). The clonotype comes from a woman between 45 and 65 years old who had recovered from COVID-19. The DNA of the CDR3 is TGCGCCAGCAGCCAAGGCGCGGCAGGGGGGAATGAGCAGTTCTTC. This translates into CASSQGAAGGNEQFF.